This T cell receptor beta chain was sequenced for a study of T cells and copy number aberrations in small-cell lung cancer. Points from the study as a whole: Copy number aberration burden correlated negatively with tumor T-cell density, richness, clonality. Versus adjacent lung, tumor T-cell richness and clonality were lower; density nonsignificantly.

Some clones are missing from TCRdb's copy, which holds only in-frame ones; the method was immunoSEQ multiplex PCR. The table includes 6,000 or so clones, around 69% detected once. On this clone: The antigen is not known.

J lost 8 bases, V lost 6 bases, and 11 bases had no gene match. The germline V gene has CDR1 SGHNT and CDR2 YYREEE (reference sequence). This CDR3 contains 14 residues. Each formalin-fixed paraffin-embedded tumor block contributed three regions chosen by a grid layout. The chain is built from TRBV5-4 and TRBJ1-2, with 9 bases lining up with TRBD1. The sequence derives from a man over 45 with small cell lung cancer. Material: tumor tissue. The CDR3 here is CASTFGQDRGGYTF. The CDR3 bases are TGTGCCAGCACCTTTGGACAGGACAGGGGCGGCTACACCTTC. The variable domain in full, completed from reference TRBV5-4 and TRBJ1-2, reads ETGVTQSPTHLIKTRGQQVTLRCSSQSGHNTVSWYQQALGQGPQFIFQYYREEENGRGNFPPRFSGLQFPNYSSELNVNALELDDSALYLCASTFGQDRGGYTFGSGTRLTVV.